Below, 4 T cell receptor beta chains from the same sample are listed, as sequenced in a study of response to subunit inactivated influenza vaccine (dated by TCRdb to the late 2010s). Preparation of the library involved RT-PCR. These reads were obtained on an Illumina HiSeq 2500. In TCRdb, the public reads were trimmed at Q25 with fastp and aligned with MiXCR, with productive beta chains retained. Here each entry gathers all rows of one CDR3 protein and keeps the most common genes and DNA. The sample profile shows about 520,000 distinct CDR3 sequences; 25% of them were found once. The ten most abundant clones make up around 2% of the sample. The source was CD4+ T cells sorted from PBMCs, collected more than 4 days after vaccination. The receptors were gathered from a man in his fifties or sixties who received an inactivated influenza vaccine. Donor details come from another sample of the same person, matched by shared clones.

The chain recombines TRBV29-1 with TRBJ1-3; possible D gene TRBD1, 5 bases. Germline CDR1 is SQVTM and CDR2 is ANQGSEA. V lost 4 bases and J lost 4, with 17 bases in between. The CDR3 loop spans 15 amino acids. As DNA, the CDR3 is TGCAGCGTTGCCCTAAGGGACCGGAGGGGAAACACCATATATTTT. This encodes CSVALRDRRGNTIYF. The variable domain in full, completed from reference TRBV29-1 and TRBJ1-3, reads SAVISQKPSRDICQRGTSLTIQCQVDSQVTMMFWYRQQPGQSLTLIATANQGSEATYESGFVIDKFPISRPNLTFSTLTVSNMSPEDSSIYLCSVALRDRRGNTIYFGEGSWLTVV.

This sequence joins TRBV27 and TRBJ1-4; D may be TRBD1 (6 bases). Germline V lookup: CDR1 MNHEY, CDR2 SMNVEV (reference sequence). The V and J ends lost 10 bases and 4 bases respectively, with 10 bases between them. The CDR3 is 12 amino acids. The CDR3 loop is CATGQNNEKLFF. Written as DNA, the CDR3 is TGTGCCACAGGACAGAATAATGAAAAACTGTTTTTT.

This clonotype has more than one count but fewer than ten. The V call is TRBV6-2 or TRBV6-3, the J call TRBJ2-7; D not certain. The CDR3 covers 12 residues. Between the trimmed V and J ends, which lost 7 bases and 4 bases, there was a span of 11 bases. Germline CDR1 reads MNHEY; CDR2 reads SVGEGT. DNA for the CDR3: TGTGCCAGCAACGGGCTAACGTACGAGCAGTACTTC. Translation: CASNGLTYEQYF.

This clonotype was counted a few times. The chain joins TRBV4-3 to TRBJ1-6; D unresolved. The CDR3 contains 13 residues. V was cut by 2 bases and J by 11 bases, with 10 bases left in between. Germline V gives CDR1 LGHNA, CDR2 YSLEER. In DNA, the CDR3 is TGCGCCAGCAGCCAACGATCCGGAGCACCCCTCCACTTT. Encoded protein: CASSQRSGAPLHF.